Following are 20 T cell receptor beta chains from one sample sequenced in a study of T cell repertoires in cytomegalovirus infection. No antigen is known for these receptors. One entry per CDR3 protein, called by TCRdb with MiXCR from the reads. The profile covers fewer than 850,000 distinct CDR3 sequences, with 25% to 35% appearing a single time and less than 15% taken by the ten largest. The specimen was cultured CD8+ T cells from PBMCs, collected from culture after CMV antigen stimulation. The receptor source for this set is a human donor in good health (CMV status not recorded). Some clones in this sample may be carry-over from other donors' samples.

The rearrangement uses TRBV9 and TRBJ1-2; no firm D call. The CDR3 has 11 amino acids. V was cut by 7 bases and J by 6 bases, with 10 bases left in between. Germline V gene lookup returns CDR1 SGDLS and CDR2 YYNGEE. CDR3 protein: CASARRDGYTF. The DNA of the CDR3 is TGTGCCAGCGCGAGAAGGGATGGCTACACCTTC.

This clonotype has only a few counts. The rearrangement joins TRBV11-2 to TRBJ2-7; D not resolved. Trimming pared 1 base from V and 5 bases from J, leaving 9 bases between. Per the germline V gene, CDR1 is SGHAT and CDR2 is FQNNGV. The CDR3 has 13 amino acids. The CDR3 bases are TGTGCCAGCAGCTTAGGGAGAAAGAACGAGCAGTACGTC. This translates into CASSLGRKNEQYV.

In this sample, this clonotype turned up many times. The chain carries TRBV6-6 and TRBJ2-1, with D perhaps given as TRBD1 or TRBD2 (5 bases each). The V and J ends lost 2 bases and 4 bases respectively, with 24 bases between them. The CDR3 totals 19 residues. Per germline, CDR1 MNHNY and CDR2 SVGAGI (reference sequence). CDR3 sequence reads: CASSYPTTRFIGEYNEQFF. The CDR3 coding sequence is TGTGCCAGCAGTTACCCCACGACCCGATTTATAGGGGAGTACAATGAGCAGTTCTTC.

The V call is TRBV5-6, the J call TRBJ2-5; D is possibly TRBD2 (6 bases). Per germline, CDR1 SGHDT and CDR2 YYEEEE. The CDR3 has 12 residues. V lost 4 bases, J lost 6 bases, and 10 bases lay in between. DNA for the CDR3: TGTGCCAGCAGCCCGGGGAGGCAGACCCAGTACTTC. This codes for CASSPGRQTQYF.

This sequence joins TRBV7-8 and TRBJ1-1; TRBD1 is a possible D gene (6 bases). The CDR3 contains 13 residues. CDR1 SGHVS and CDR2 FQNEAQ come from the germline V gene. Trimming pared 7 bases from V and 6 bases from J, leaving 15 bases between. The CDR3 DNA reads TGTGCCAGCAACCAGTGGGGGGCACCTGAAGCTTTCTTT. Translation gives CASNQWGAPEAFF.

This clonotype appeared many times. V and J are TRBV10-2 and TRBJ1-1, with 7 bases fitting TRBD1. In germline, CDR1 is WSHSY, CDR2 SAAADI. CDR3 length: 16 amino acids. V lost 0 bases and J lost 0; bases outside the gene matches: 4. CDR3 sequence (DNA): TGCGCCAGCAGTGAGTCGGCAGGGGGTGTGAACACTGAAGCTTTCTTT. Translation gives CASSESAGGVNTEAFF.

This chain links TRBV6-2 or TRBV6-3 with TRBJ2-1; perhaps TRBD2 as D (7 bases). Between the trimmed V and J ends, which lost 6 bases and 0 bases, there was a span of 15 bases. This CDR3 has 16 amino acids. Looked up from germline, CDR1 is MNHEY and CDR2 is SVGEGT. CDR3 protein: CASSQGRGSSYNEQFF. The CDR3 DNA is TGTGCCAGCAGCCAGGGGAGGGGAAGCTCCTACAATGAGCAGTTCTTC.

V usage is TRBV7-3 and J usage is TRBJ1-1; weak D call: TRBD1 (5 bases). Germline CDR1 is SGHTA and CDR2 is FQGTGA. V was clipped by 4 bases and J by 5 bases, with 20 bases between them. This CDR3 comprises 16 residues. CDR3 DNA sequence: TGTGCCAGCAGCTCCAATCGACGGGGGGTAAGGACTGAAGCTTTCTTT. The encoded protein is CASSSNRRGVRTEAFF. Together with reference TRBV7-3 and TRBJ1-1, the CDR3 gives the full variable domain: GAGVSQTPSNKVTEKGKYVELRCDPISGHTALYWYRQSLGQGPEFLIYFQGTGAADDSGLPNDRFFAVRPEGSVSTLKIQRTERGDSAVYLCASSSNRRGVRTEAFFGQGTRLTVV.

This clonotype was detected only a few times. This rearrangement joins TRBV3-1 to TRBJ1-1; D possibly corresponds to TRBD1 (5 bases). From germline, CDR1 is LGHDT and CDR2 YNNKEL (reference sequence). CDR3 length: 16 amino acids. Trimming took 3 bases from V and 5 from J, leaving 19 bases between them. CDR3: CASSHPGGALGTEAFF. In DNA form, the CDR3 reads TGTGCCAGCAGCCATCCCGGGGGAGCTTTGGGGACTGAAGCTTTCTTT.

The chain carries TRBV6-6 and TRBJ2-1; the match to TRBD2 covers 8 bases. The CDR3 runs to 16 residues. The ends lost 0 bases at V and 2 bases at J; junction bases unmatched: 3. Germline V lookup: CDR1 MNHNY, CDR2 SVGAGI (reference sequence). Here the CDR3 DNA reads TGTGCCAGCAGTTACTCCCGGCGGGGGGCCTACAATGAGCAGTTCTTC. It encodes CASSYSRRGAYNEQFF.

This clonotype was counted many times. This chain joins TRBV7-8 and TRBJ1-2; 10 bases align to TRBD1. CDR1 SGHVS and CDR2 FQNEAQ come from the germline V gene. V lost 6 bases, J lost 8 bases, and 15 bases stayed unmatched. The CDR3 contains 16 residues. DNA for the CDR3: TGTGCCAGCAGTCCGGGACAGGGGAAGGAGTGGGAAGGCTACACCTTC. Protein sequence: CASSPGQGKEWEGYTF.

This sequence joins TRBV10-3 and TRBJ2-1, with TRBD2 matching 12 bases. CDR3 length equals 18 residues. Unmatched junction bases numbered 10, after V lost 0 bases and J lost 7 bases. The V gene's germline CDR1 is ENHRY and CDR2 SYGVKD. CDR3 DNA: TGTGCCATCAGTGAGTCGGGGCTAGCGGGGGGGCCGCGTAATGAGCAGTTCTTC. This translates into CAISESGLAGGPRNEQFF.

This clonotype came up once. The gene calls are TRBV19 and TRBJ1-1; D gene ambiguous. Germline assignment: CDR1 LNHDA and CDR2 SQIVND (reference sequence). The CDR3 runs 13 residues. V was shortened by 2 bases and J by 8 bases, with 12 bases between the two germline ends. The CDR3 DNA follows: TGTGCCAGTAGTATAATGAGGACGGCCGAAGCTTTCTTT. This encodes CASSIMRTAEAFF.

Note on this clonotype: This may come from a read error, since a much larger clone is one base off. The V call is TRBV7-4, the J call TRBJ1-6; tentative D call: TRBD1 (6 bases). This CDR3 spans 18 amino acids. V lost 5 bases and J 4 bases, leaving 21 bases between the germline ends. Germline CDR1 SGHVT, CDR2 SQSDAQ. The CDR3 here is CASSGERGNTTYNSPLHF. The CDR3 region has the DNA TGTGCCAGCAGCGGCGAGAGGGGGAACACAACTTATAATTCACCCCTCCACTTT.

The sample holds a few counts of this clonotype. The rearrangement links TRBV4-3 to TRBJ1-5; possibly TRBD1 for D (5 bases). The germline CDR1 and CDR2 sequences are LGHNA and YSLEER. The CDR3 spans 16 residues. The V and J ends lost 2 bases and 0 bases respectively, with 11 bases between them. The chain's CDR3 is CASSQHITGSNQPQHF. As DNA, the CDR3 is TGCGCCAGCAGCCAACATATAACAGGTAGCAATCAGCCCCAGCATTTT.

This clonotype was seen ten or more times. The chain joins TRBV7-4 to TRBJ1-2; 8 nucleotides match TRBD1. Trimming removed 5 bases from V and 4 bases from J; junction bases left unmatched: 12. The CDR3 spans 16 residues. Germline V gene data show CDR1 as SGHVT and CDR2 as SQSDAQ. The CDR3 sequence is CASSPTDREEGYGYTF. CDR3 coding DNA: TGTGCCAGCAGCCCGACGGACAGGGAAGAAGGCTATGGCTACACCTTC.

The CDR3 loop is CASSNYPGNTIYF. As DNA, the CDR3 is TGTGCCAGCAGTAACTACCCTGGAAACACCATATATTTT. The V gene is TRBV27, the J gene TRBJ1-3, with D unclear. V was clipped by 5 bases and J by 2 bases, with 7 bases between them. From germline, CDR1 is MNHEY and CDR2 SMNVEV (reference sequence). The CDR3 totals 13 residues.

This clonotype was recorded once. The V call is TRBV2, the J call TRBJ2-2; 10 positions match TRBD1. This CDR3 comprises 17 residues. Germline V gene lookup returns CDR1 SNHLY and CDR2 FYNNEI. V lost 6 bases, J lost 5 bases, and 12 bases stayed unmatched. The CDR3 bases are TGTGCCAGCAGCTTAACTCGGGACAGGGGTTGGACCGGGGAGCTGTTTTTT. Its protein product is CASSLTRDRGWTGELFF.

There are a few counts of this clonotype. CDR3 loop: CASSQDLAGGSYNEQFF. In nucleotides, the CDR3 is TGCGCCAGCAGCCAAGATCTGGCGGGGGGCTCCTACAATGAGCAGTTCTTC. This chain connects TRBV4-1 to TRBJ2-1; 8 nucleotides match TRBD2. Trimming took 0 bases from V and 0 from J; bases not matched to a gene: 4. Germline values: CDR1 MGHRA, CDR2 YSYEKL. The CDR3 totals 17 residues.

The sample holds a few counts of this clonotype. The V and J genes are TRBV20-1 and TRBJ2-3; TRBD2 aligns across 13 bases. CDR3 length equals 18 residues. V shed 2 bases and J 0 bases; nucleotides not matched to a gene: 8. The germline V gene encodes CDR1 DFQATT and CDR2 SNEGSKA (reference sequence). This CDR3 is CSARKNPGLAGSTDTQYF. In DNA form, the CDR3 reads TGCAGTGCTAGAAAAAACCCGGGACTAGCGGGGAGCACAGATACGCAGTATTTT.